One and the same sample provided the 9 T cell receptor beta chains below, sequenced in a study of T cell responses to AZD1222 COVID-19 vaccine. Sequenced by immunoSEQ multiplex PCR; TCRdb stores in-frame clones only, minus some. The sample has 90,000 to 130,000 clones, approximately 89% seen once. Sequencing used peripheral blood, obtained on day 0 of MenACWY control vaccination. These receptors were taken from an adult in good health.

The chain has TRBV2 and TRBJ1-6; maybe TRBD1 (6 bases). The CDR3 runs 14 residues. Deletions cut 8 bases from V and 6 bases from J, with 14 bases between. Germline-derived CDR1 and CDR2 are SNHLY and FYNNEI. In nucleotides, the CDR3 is TGTGCCAGCGGGTCAGGGGAGGGTAATTCACCCCTCCACTTT. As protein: CASGSGEGNSPLHF.

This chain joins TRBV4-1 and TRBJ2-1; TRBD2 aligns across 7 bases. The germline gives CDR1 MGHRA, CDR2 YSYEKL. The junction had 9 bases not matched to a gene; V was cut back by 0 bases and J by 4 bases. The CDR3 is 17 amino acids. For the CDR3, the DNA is TGCGCCAGCAGCCAAGATCTCGTAGCGGGCCGTTACAATGAGCAGTTCTTC. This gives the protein CASSQDLVAGRYNEQFF.

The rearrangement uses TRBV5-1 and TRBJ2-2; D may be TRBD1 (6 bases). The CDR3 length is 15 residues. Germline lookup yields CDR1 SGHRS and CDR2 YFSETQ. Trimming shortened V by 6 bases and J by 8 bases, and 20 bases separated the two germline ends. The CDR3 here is CASTPLPNRAGELFF. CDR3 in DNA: TGCGCCAGCACCCCACTTCCCAACAGGGCTGGGGAGCTGTTTTTT.

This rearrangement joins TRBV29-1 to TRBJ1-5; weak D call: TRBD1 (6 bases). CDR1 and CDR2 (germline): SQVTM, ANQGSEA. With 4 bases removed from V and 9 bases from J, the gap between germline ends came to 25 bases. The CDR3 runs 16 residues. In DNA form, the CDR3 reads TGCAGCGTTGGTACAGGGTCATTTGCGGGGGTTGGGCCCCAGCATTTT. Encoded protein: CSVGTGSFAGVGPQHF. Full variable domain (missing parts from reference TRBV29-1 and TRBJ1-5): SAVISQKPSRDICQRGTSLTIQCQVDSQVTMMFWYRQQPGQSLTLIATANQGSEATYESGFVIDKFPISRPNLTFSTLTVSNMSPEDSSIYLCSVGTGSFAGVGPQHFGDGTRLSIL.

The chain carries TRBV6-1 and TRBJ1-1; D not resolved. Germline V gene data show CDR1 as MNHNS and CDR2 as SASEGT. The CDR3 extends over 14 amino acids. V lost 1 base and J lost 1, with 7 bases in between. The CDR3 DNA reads TGTGCCAGCAGTGAAGAAGTACAGAACACTGAAGCTTTCTTT. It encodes CASSEEVQNTEAFF.

In nucleotides, the CDR3 is TGTGCCAGCAGTTCTAGCGGGGGCACAGATACGCAGTATTTT. This translates into CASSSSGGTDTQYF. This chain joins TRBV2 and TRBJ2-3, with 9 bases matching TRBD2. The CDR3 consists of 14 residues. Losses at the gene ends were 5 bases for V and 1 base for J; bases not matched to a gene: 1. Germline V gives CDR1 SNHLY, CDR2 FYNNEI.

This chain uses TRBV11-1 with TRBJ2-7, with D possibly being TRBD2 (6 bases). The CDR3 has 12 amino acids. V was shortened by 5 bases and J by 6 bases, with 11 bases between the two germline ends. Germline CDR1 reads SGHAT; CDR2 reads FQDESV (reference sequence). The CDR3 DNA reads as TGTGCCAGCAGCCTCTGGGGGGTCGAGCAGTACTTC. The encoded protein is CASSLWGVEQYF.

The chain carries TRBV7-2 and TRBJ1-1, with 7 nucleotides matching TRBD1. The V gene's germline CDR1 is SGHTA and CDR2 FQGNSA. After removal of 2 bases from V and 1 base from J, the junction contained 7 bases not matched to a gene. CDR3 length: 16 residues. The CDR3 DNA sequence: TGTGCCAGCAGCTTACCCCGGACAGGAGAGAACACTGAAGCTTTCTTT. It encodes CASSLPRTGENTEAFF.

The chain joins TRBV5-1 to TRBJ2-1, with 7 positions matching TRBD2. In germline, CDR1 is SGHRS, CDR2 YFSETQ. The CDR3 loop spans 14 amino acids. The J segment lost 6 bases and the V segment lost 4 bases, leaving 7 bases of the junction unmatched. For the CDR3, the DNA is TGCGCCAGCAGCGACCGGACTAGTTCCAATGAGCAGTTCTTC. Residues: CASSDRTSSNEQFF.